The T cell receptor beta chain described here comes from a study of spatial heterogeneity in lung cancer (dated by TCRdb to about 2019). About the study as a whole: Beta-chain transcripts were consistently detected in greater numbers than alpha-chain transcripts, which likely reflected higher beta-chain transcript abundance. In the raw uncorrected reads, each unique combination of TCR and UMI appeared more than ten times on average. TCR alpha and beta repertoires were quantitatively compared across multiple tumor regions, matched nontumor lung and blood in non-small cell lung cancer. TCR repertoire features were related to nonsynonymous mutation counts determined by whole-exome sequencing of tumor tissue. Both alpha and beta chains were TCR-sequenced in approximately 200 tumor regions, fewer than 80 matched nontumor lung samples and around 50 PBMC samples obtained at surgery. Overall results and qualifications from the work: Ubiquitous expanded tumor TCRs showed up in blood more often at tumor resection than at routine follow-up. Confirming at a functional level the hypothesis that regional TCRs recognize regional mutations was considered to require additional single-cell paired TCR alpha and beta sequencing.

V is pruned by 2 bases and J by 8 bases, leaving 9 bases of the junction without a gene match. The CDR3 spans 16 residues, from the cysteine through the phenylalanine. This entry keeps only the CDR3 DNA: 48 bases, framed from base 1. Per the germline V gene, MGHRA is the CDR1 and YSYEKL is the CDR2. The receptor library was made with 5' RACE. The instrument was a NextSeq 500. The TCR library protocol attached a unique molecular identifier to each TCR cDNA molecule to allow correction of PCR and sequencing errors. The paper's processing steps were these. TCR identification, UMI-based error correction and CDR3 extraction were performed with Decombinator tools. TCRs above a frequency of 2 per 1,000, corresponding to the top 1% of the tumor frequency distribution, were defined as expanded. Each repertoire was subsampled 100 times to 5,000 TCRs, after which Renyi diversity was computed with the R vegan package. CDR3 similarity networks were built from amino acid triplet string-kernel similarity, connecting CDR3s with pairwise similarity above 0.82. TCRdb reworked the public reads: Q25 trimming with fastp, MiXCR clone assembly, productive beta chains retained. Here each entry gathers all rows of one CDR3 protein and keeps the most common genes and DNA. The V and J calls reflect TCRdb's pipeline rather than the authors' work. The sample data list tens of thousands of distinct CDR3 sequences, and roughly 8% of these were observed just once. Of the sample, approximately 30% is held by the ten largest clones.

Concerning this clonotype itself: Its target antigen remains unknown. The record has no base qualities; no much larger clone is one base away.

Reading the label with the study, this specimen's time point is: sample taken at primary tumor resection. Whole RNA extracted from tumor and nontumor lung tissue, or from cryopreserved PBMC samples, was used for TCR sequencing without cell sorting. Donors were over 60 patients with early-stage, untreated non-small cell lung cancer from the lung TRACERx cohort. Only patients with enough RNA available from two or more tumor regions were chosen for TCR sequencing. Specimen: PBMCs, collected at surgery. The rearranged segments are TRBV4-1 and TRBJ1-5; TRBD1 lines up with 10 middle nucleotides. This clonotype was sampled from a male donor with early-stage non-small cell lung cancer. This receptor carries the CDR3 CASSQYGTGVSEPQHF. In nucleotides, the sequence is TGCGCCAGCAGCCAATACGGGACAGGGGTTTCCGAGCCCCAGCATTTT.